These T cell receptor beta chains were read from a single sample in a study of cytomegalovirus exposure and HLA in healthy donors. Profiling relied on immunoSEQ multiplex PCR, and the TCRdb table lists in-frame clones only, not all of them. Of about 140,000 clones listed, more than 60% were seen once; the top ten hold about 3.1%. Material for sequencing was PBMCs. These receptors were collected from a man aged 35 to 55 in good health and CMV-seronegative. CDR3s include the opening cysteine and the closing phenylalanine or tryptophan. A D gene is named only where the DNA matches it firmly. Expanded clones are given a class, and other clones once, few, many or no size at all.

v_gene,d_gene,abundance,j_gene,CDR3aa,CDR3nt
TRBV2,TRBD2,.,TRBJ2-3,CASSAVLAGGLTDTQYF,TGTGCCAGCAGTGCGGTTCTAGCGGGGGGTCTCACAGATACGCAGTATTTT
TRBV30,TRBD1,.,TRBJ1-2,CAQSPGQGRSGTF,TGTGCGCAGAGTCCGGGACAGGGCCGCTCAGGAACCTTC
TRBV6-6,TRBD2,.,TRBJ2-3,CASSYEAGGKTDTQYF,TGTGCCAGCAGTTACGAGGCGGGGGGTAAAACAGATACGCAGTATTTT
TRBV5-1,.,.,TRBJ2-5,CASSLPGEETQYF,TGCGCCAGCAGCTTGCCGGGAGAGGAGACCCAGTACTTC
TRBV5-1,.,few,TRBJ1-6,CASSLEQKDSPLHF,TGCGCCAGCAGCTTGGAACAGAAAGATTCACCCCTCCACTTT
TRBV6-1,.,.,TRBJ2-2,CASMSRSGTGELFF,TGTGCCAGCATGTCCCGGTCGGGCACCGGGGAGCTGTTTTTT
TRBV28,.,.,TRBJ2-7,CASSLIFGGASSYEQYF,TGTGCCAGCAGTTTGATTTTCGGAGGGGCGAGCTCCTACGAGCAGTACTTC
TRBV7-9,TRBD1,.,TRBJ1-5,CASSSGTGYHQPQHF,TGTGCCAGCAGCTCCGGGACAGGATACCATCAGCCCCAGCATTTT
TRBV5-1,TRBD1,.,TRBJ1-1,CASSLQGGNTEAFF,TGCGCCAGCAGCCTACAGGGGGGGAACACTGAAGCTTTCTTT
TRBV6-5,TRBD1,.,TRBJ1-2,CASRKTGLLFYGYTF,TGTGCCAGCAGGAAGACAGGGCTGCTCTTCTATGGCTACACCTTC
TRBV25-1,TRBD2,once,TRBJ2-5,CASSDGRLGGTQYF,TGTGCCAGCAGTGACGGGAGGTTGGGCGGGACCCAGTACTTC
TRBV6-1,TRBD2,.,TRBJ2-3,CASRGGGSDTQYF,TGTGCCAGCAGGGGCGGGGGGTCCGATACGCAGTATTTT
TRBV19,TRBD1,.,TRBJ1-2,CASSIDADRGTVRHYGYTF,TGTGCCAGTAGTATAGACGCGGACAGGGGAACGGTTAGGCACTATGGCTACACCTTC
TRBV5-1,.,.,TRBJ1-6,CASSPGEGGSPLHF,TGCGCCAGCAGCCCCGGGGAGGGAGGTTCACCCCTCCACTTT
TRBV19,TRBD1,few,TRBJ1-2,CASSPRTGAGDGYTF,TGTGCCAGTAGTCCCAGGACAGGGGCGGGGGATGGCTACACCTTC
TRBV30,.,.,TRBJ1-1,CAWSVVQGPTGNTEAFF,TGTGCCTGGAGTGTAGTCCAGGGGCCCACGGGGAACACTGAAGCTTTCTTT
TRBV7-6,TRBD2,.,TRBJ2-3,CASSSSGGATDTQYF,TGTGCCAGCAGCTCTAGCGGGGGGGCGACAGATACGCAGTATTTT
TRBV2,TRBD1,.,TRBJ2-3,CASSRDRGPTDTQYF,TGTGCCAGCAGCCGCGACAGGGGGCCCACAGATACGCAGTATTTT
TRBV7-8,.,.,TRBJ2-7,CASSLLGLRVGSNEQYF,TGTGCCAGCAGCTTATTAGGATTGAGGGTGGGTTCCAACGAGCAGTACTTC
TRBV7-8,TRBD1,.,TRBJ1-5,CASSLAPTPTGIHQPQHF,TGTGCCAGCAGCTTAGCGCCCACCCCGACAGGGATCCATCAGCCCCAGCATTTT
TRBV5-1,TRBD2,.,TRBJ2-2,CASRGGATGELFF,TGCGCCAGCAGGGGAGGGGCCACCGGGGAGCTGTTTTTT
TRBV9,.,.,TRBJ1-2,CASSPQGQGSNYGYTF,TGTGCCAGCAGCCCTCAGGGGCAGGGATCTAACTATGGCTACACCTTC
TRBV29-1,.,.,TRBJ2-7,CSVGTVSQGEQYF,TGCAGCGTTGGGACAGTTTCCCAGGGCGAGCAGTACTTC
TRBV5-4,.,.,TRBJ1-2,CASSLAPAAEYGYTF,TGTGCCAGCAGCTTGGCCCCGGCAGCGGAGTATGGCTACACCTTC
TRBV6-6,.,.,TRBJ1-5,CAIRQGNQPQHF,TGTGCCATACGACAGGGCAATCAGCCCCAGCATTTT
TRBV5-1,TRBD2,once,TRBJ2-5,CASSLVLAGGLQETQYF,TGCGCCAGCAGCTTGGTACTAGCGGGGGGCCTTCAAGAGACCCAGTACTTC
TRBV6-1,TRBD2,.,TRBJ2-2,CASNQRGTTGELFF,TGTGCCAGCAACCAGCGGGGGACCACCGGGGAGCTGTTTTTT
TRBV6-1,TRBD1,once,TRBJ2-2,CASSVDRGVTGELFF,TGTGCCAGCAGTGTTGACAGGGGGGTCACCGGGGAGCTGTTTTTT
TRBV10-3,.,.,TRBJ1-3,CAISGLRDSGNTIYF,TGTGCCATCAGTGGCCTCAGGGACTCTGGAAACACCATATATTTT
TRBV6-5,.,few,TRBJ1-1,CASSYNRNTEAFF,TGTGCCAGCAGTTACAACAGGAACACTGAAGCTTTCTTT
TRBV4-1,TRBD1,once,TRBJ1-6,CASSPRSGQGSRSPLHF,TGCGCCAGCAGCCCCCGGTCCGGACAGGGAAGCCGGTCACCCCTCCACTTT
TRBV7-9,TRBD2,.,TRBJ2-1,CASSARLAGEWNNEQFF,TGTGCCAGCAGCGCTAGACTAGCGGGGGAGTGGAACAATGAGCAGTTCTTC
TRBV19,.,.,TRBJ1-5,CASSMGGRVCPQHF,TGTGCCAGTAGTATGGGAGGGCGAGTTTGTCCCCAGCATTTT
TRBV6-5,.,.,TRBJ2-1,CASSYVSGHEQFF,TGTGCCAGCAGTTACGTATCCGGTCATGAGCAGTTCTTC
TRBV29-1,TRBD1,.,TRBJ1-1,CSVRTGARNTEAFF,TGCAGCGTTCGGACAGGCGCCAGGAACACTGAAGCTTTCTTT
TRBV18,TRBD1,.,TRBJ2-2,CASSPFGTGRLTGELFF,TGTGCCAGCTCACCCTTCGGGACAGGGAGACTCACCGGGGAGCTGTTTTTT
TRBV6-1,.,few,TRBJ2-3,CASSVVGSDTQYF,TGTGCCAGCAGTGTGGTCGGTTCAGATACGCAGTATTTT
TRBV5-1,.,.,TRBJ1-1,CASSLVRGMAEAFF,TGCGCCAGCAGCTTGGTTAGGGGGATGGCTGAAGCTTTCTTT
TRBV28,TRBD1,.,TRBJ2-1,CASSLTGSEQFF,TGTGCCAGCAGTTTGACAGGGAGTGAGCAGTTCTTC
TRBV7-6,TRBD1,.,TRBJ2-7,CASSLEETGREQYF,TGTGCCAGCAGCTTAGAAGAGACAGGGCGGGAGCAGTACTTC
TRBV6-4,TRBD1,once,TRBJ2-1,CASSVTGVQGTEQFF,TGTGCCAGCAGTGTTACAGGGGTACAGGGCACTGAGCAGTTCTTC
TRBV5-4,TRBD1,.,TRBJ2-5,CASSSNRGRGETQYF,TGTGCCAGCAGCTCCAACAGGGGGCGGGGAGAGACCCAGTACTTC
TRBV4-3,TRBD1,few,TRBJ1-1,CASSQGQGRNTEAFF,TGCGCCAGCAGCCAGGGACAGGGGCGGAACACTGAAGCTTTCTTT
TRBV28,TRBD1,.,TRBJ2-7,CASSSAGTGGEEQYF,TGTGCCAGCAGTTCCGCCGGGACAGGGGGAGAGGAGCAGTACTTC
TRBV9,TRBD1,.,TRBJ1-4,CASSKGTGGREKLFF,TGTGCCAGCAGCAAAGGGACAGGGGGAAGAGAAAAACTGTTTTTT
TRBV28,.,.,TRBJ1-3,CASSTSGARGNTIYF,TGTGCCAGCAGCACCTCAGGGGCTAGAGGAAACACCATATATTTT
TRBV5-6,.,.,TRBJ1-2,CASKMRPIPNYGYTF,TGTGCCAGCAAAATGAGGCCAATACCTAACTATGGCTACACCTTC
TRBV27,.,.,TRBJ1-5,CASSLSGSNQPQHF,TGTGCCAGCAGTTTATCGGGCAGCAATCAGCCCCAGCATTTT
TRBV5-6,.,.,TRBJ1-2,CASSTWLADRRYGYTF,TGTGCCAGCAGCACATGGTTGGCGGATCGAAGATATGGCTACACCTTC